The clone carrying this TCR beta chain has just a few counts. This CDR3 spans 14 amino acids. Germline CDR1 and CDR2: SGHNT and YYREEE (reference sequence). Unmatched junction bases numbered 3, after V lost 4 bases and J lost 3 bases. TCRdb analysed the 5' RACE reads with MiXCR anew, one entry per CDR3 protein. The sample includes hundreds of thousands of distinct CDR3 sequences, roughly 13% of them seen just once. The sample is drawn from a study of T cells after yellow fever vaccination. This sequence was found in a man in his thirties or forties who received the YFV17D yellow fever vaccine. The chain links TRBV5-4 to TRBJ2-7, with 11 bases aligning to TRBD2. Sequences were derived from PBMCs, sampled on the day of the yellow fever booster vaccination. In nucleotides, the CDR3 is TGTGCCAGCAGCAGGGGACTAGCGGTCTACGAGCAGTACTTC. Its protein is CASSRGLAVYEQYF.